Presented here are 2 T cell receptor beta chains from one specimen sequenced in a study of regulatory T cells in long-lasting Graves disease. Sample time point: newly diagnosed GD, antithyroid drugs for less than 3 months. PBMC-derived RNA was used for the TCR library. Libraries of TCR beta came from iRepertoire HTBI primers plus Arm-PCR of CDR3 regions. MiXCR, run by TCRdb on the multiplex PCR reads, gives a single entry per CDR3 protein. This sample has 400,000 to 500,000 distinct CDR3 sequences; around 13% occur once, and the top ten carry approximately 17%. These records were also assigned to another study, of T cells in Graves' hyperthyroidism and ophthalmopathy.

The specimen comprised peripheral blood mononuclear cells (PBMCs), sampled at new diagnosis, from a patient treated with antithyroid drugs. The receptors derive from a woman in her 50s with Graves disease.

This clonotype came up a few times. The chain's CDR3 is CASSNDDEGYTF. The CDR3 DNA reads TGTGCCAGCAGCAACGATGATGAGGGCTACACCTTC. V and J are TRBV6-2 or TRBV6-3 and TRBJ1-2; D remains ambiguous. V was shortened by 6 bases and J by 8 bases, with 13 bases between the two germline ends. This CDR3 comprises 12 residues. Looked up from germline, CDR1 is MNHEY and CDR2 is SVGEGT.

In DNA, the CDR3 is TGTGCCAGCAGCAATCAGCGGAGTAACAATGAGCAGTTCTTC. Translated, it gives CASSNQRSNNEQFF. The chain joins TRBV7-9 to TRBJ2-1; D may be TRBD2 (5 bases). The V and J ends lost 5 bases and 5 bases respectively, with 13 bases between them. CDR3 length equals 14 residues. CDR1 is SEHNR and CDR2 is FQNEAQ in the germline V gene (reference sequence).